One and the same sample provided the 31 T cell receptor beta chains below, sequenced in a study of blood T cells in healthy people across ages. For the second PCR, which ran for about 6 to 11 cycles, a sample-barcoded 5' primer and a J-beta primer mix were used. MiXCR was run by TCRdb on the 5' RACE reads, yielding one entry per CDR3 protein. The sample gives 1 million or so distinct CDR3 sequences, 45% of which show up once; under 20% is in the top ten. The sample comprised blood. The source of these receptors is a woman aged 55-69 years in good health.

In this sample, this clonotype turned up a few times. The genes are TRBV9 and TRBJ2-3, with 7 bases identical to TRBD1. CDR3 length: 15 amino acids. J gave up 5 bases and V 0 bases, and 6 bases lay outside the gene matches. The V gene's germline CDR1 is SGDLS and CDR2 YYNGEE. CDR3 loop: CASSVETSGGDTQYF. The CDR3 DNA is TGTGCCAGCAGCGTAGAGACTTCAGGGGGAGATACGCAGTATTTT. The full variable domain, in which reference TRBV9 and TRBJ2-3 provide the parts outside the CDR3, is DSGVTQTPKHLITATGQRVTLRCSPRSGDLSVYWYQQSLDQGLQFLIQYYNGEERAKGNILERFSAQQFPDLHSELNLSSLELGDSALYFCASSVETSGGDTQYFGPGTRLTVL.

The chain couples TRBV11-2 to TRBJ2-1; TRBD2 agrees at 8 bases. Trimming took 6 bases from V and 0 from J; bases not matched to a gene: 7. This CDR3 has 16 residues. Germline V gene lookup returns CDR1 SGHAT and CDR2 FQNNGV. As DNA, the CDR3 is TGTGCCAGCAGGGCAATAGCGGGGAGCTCCTACAATGAGCAGTTCTTC. Translated, it gives CASRAIAGSSYNEQFF. The full variable domain, with the rest looked up from reference TRBV11-2 and TRBJ2-1, is EAGVAQSPRYKIIEKRQSVAFWCNPISGHATLYWYQQILGQGPKLLIQFQNNGVVDDSQLPKDRFSAERLKGVDSTLKIQPAKLEDSAVYLCASRAIAGSSYNEQFFGPGTRLTVL.

The chain uses TRBV20-1 and TRBJ2-5; weak D call: TRBD2 (5 bases). The end of the DNA fits TRBJ2-7 better, so the J call may be wrong. This CDR3 has 14 amino acids. The germline gives CDR1 DFQATT, CDR2 SNEGSKA (reference sequence). The CDR3 spells CSAISGKRAFEQYF. The CDR3 coding sequence is TGCAGTGCTATAAGTGGTAAGAGGGCTTTCGAGCAGTACTTC.

This rearrangement joins TRBV12-3 or TRBV12-4 to TRBJ2-3, with D unclear. The V end lost 6 bases, the J end lost 2 bases, and 9 bases lay between the germline ends. The CDR3 loop spans 13 amino acids. The CDR3, as DNA: TGTGCCAGCAGGCTTGCATACACAGATACGCAGTATTTT. Translating gives CASRLAYTDTQYF.

V and J are TRBV7-9 and TRBJ1-2, with D possibly TRBD1 on 5 matching bases. The CDR3 runs 17 residues. V lost 5 bases and J 0 bases, leaving 19 bases between the germline ends. In germline, CDR1 is SEHNR, CDR2 FQNEAQ (reference sequence). CDR3 loop: CASSLGTATIPNYGYTF. The CDR3 DNA follows: TGTGCCAGCAGCCTGGGGACGGCCACTATTCCTAACTATGGCTACACCTTC.

V gene TRBV15 combines with J gene TRBJ2-7; no definite D call. The DNA end is more similar to TRBJ2-5, so the J call may be wrong. Germline CDR1 and CDR2: LNHNV and YYDKDF (reference sequence). The CDR3 sequence is 12 residues long. The CDR3 nucleotides are TGTGCCACCAGCAGACAGAAAGAGACCCAGTACTTC. Its protein product is CATSRQKETQYF.

The chain carries TRBV3-1 and TRBJ2-3, with a weak D call TRBD2 (5 bases). The CDR3 is 15 residues long. CDR1 and CDR2 from the germline V gene are LGHDT and YNNKEL (reference sequence). Between the trimmed V and J ends, which lost 0 bases and 7 bases, there was a span of 14 bases. The CDR3 coding sequence is TGTGCCAGCAGCCAAGAGGGCGGAGCCGGGAATACGCAGTATTTT. This sequence encodes CASSQEGGAGNTQYF.

V usage is TRBV3-1 and J usage is TRBJ2-3, with 8 positions matching TRBD1. Germline V gene lookup returns CDR1 LGHDT and CDR2 YNNKEL (reference sequence). With 6 bases clipped from V and 9 bases from J, the junction kept 14 bases outside the gene matches. This CDR3 spans 15 amino acids. CDR3 DNA sequence: TGTGCCAGCAGGGTCGGACAGGGCTCCTATGAAACGCAGTATTTT. Residues: CASRVGQGSYETQYF.

This clonotype was seen only a few times. This chain connects TRBV11-2 to TRBJ2-1, with 8 bases matching TRBD2. V gave up 5 bases and J gave up 6 bases; unmatched junction bases: 9. This CDR3 has 15 amino acids. CDR1 and CDR2 from the germline V gene are SGHAT and FQNNGV. The chain's CDR3 is CASSGGLGKANEQFF. CDR3 coding DNA: TGTGCCAGCAGCGGGGGACTAGGAAAGGCCAATGAGCAGTTCTTC.

This clonotype was detected only a few times. This chain uses TRBV4-2 with TRBJ2-3; D gene unclear. CDR3 size: 15 residues. Between the trimmed V and J ends, which lost 0 bases and 1 base, there was a span of 8 bases. CDR1 is LGHNA and CDR2 is YNFKEQ in the germline V gene. In nucleotides, the CDR3 is TGTGCCAGCAGCCAAGATCGGCTGCGCACAGATACGCAGTATTTT. Translating it yields CASSQDRLRTDTQYF.

As for this clonotype: A clone one base away is much larger, so this may be a read error. The chain has TRBV28 and TRBJ2-3, with 9 bases identical to TRBD2. J gave up 2 bases and V 5 bases, and 5 bases lay outside the gene matches. Germline lookup yields CDR1 MDHEN and CDR2 SYDVKM. CDR3 length equals 15 residues. The CDR3 DNA follows: TGTGCCAGCAGTCCCTGGACTAGCGACACAGATACGCAGTATTTT. Encoded protein: CASSPWTSDTDTQYF.

The CDR3 region is CATAPGTGDNQPQHF. The CDR3, as DNA: TGTGCCACAGCCCCAGGGACAGGGGACAATCAGCCCCAGCATTTT. This chain uses TRBV10-3 with TRBJ1-5; 10 nucleotides line up with TRBD1. CDR1 and CDR2 from the germline V gene are ENHRY and SYGVKD. Losses at the gene ends were 10 bases for V and 3 bases for J; bases not matched to a gene: 9. The CDR3 length is 15 residues.

In DNA form, the CDR3 reads TGTGCCACCGGAACGGCGGAGACAGAAAGCAATCAGCCCCAGCATTTT. Protein sequence: CATGTAETESNQPQHF. The genes are TRBV24-1 and TRBJ1-5; D possibly corresponds to TRBD1 (5 bases). The germline V gene encodes CDR1 KGHDR and CDR2 SFDVKD. The length of the CDR3 is 16 residues. V lost 9 bases and J lost 1, with 18 bases in between.

The chain carries TRBV6-2 or TRBV6-3 and TRBJ2-7, with 10 bases fitting TRBD2. Per germline, CDR1 MNHEY and CDR2 SVGEGT. V shed 3 bases and J 0 bases; nucleotides not matched to a gene: 5. This CDR3 has 16 residues. The chain's CDR3 is CASSYGSGRVSYEQYF. Here the CDR3 DNA reads TGTGCCAGCAGTTATGGCAGCGGGAGGGTCTCCTACGAGCAGTACTTC.

The rearrangement uses TRBV4-1 and TRBJ2-5; either TRBD1 or TRBD2 may supply D (6 bases each). V lost 0 bases to trimming and J lost 4 bases, with 12 bases between them. Germline assignment: CDR1 MGHRA and CDR2 YSYEKL. This CDR3 is 15 amino acids long. The CDR3 reads CASSQDYGGLETQYF. The CDR3 DNA is TGCGCCAGCAGCCAAGATTACGGGGGCCTAGAGACCCAGTACTTC.

This clonotype was picked up a small number of times. The rearrangement links TRBV5-1 to TRBJ1-4; D remains ambiguous. Germline V gives CDR1 SGHRS, CDR2 YFSETQ. The CDR3 is 16 amino acids. With 1 base removed from V and 0 bases from J, the gap between germline ends came to 10 bases. CDR3 in amino acids: CASSLFTGATNEKLFF. CDR3 nucleotides: TGCGCCAGCAGCTTGTTCACCGGTGCAACTAATGAAAAACTGTTTTTT.

The V and J genes are TRBV20-1 and TRBJ2-4, with D perhaps assigned TRBD1 or TRBD2 (5 bases each). The J call may be incorrect, as the DNA end agrees better with TRBJ2-7. This CDR3 comprises 16 residues. CDR1 is DFQATT, CDR2 SNEGSKA, per germline (reference sequence). CDR3 DNA sequence: TGCAGTCAGTCGGGACCCAGGTTCGAAAAATCTACCGAGCAGTACTTC. As protein: CSQSGPRFEKSTEQYF.

Of note for this clonotype: An end of the junction differs from the germline gene, which may be a read error. V gene TRBV29-1 combines with J gene TRBJ2-3; D call uncertain. CDR1 is SQVTM and CDR2 is ANQGSEA in the germline V gene. The CDR3 loop spans 12 amino acids. The DNA for the CDR3 is TGCAGCGCTGAAAGGGCATCAGATACGCAGTATTTT. Its translation: CSAERASDTQYF.

This clonotype was counted between two and nine times. The rearrangement links TRBV2 to TRBJ2-3; perhaps D is TRBD1 or TRBD2 (5 bases each). With 3 bases removed from V and 3 bases from J, the gap between germline ends came to 7 bases. This CDR3 comprises 13 residues. Germline CDR1 reads SNHLY; CDR2 reads FYNNEI. In nucleotides, the CDR3 is TGTGCCAGCAGTGAGGGACGGACAGATACGCAGTATTTT. Translation gives CASSEGRTDTQYF.

This clonotype occurred a few times. The chain links TRBV7-9 to TRBJ2-1; TRBD1 agrees at 10 bases. The germline V gene has CDR1 SEHNR and CDR2 FQNEAQ (reference sequence). The CDR3 runs to 18 residues. The ends lost 3 bases at V and 6 bases at J; junction bases unmatched: 14. As DNA, the CDR3 is TGTGCCAGCAGCTTTCACTTCACAGGGACAGGGGTCCTCAATGAGCAGTTCTTC. It codes for CASSFHFTGTGVLNEQFF.

The V and J genes are TRBV27 and TRBJ1-5; D is possibly TRBD1 (6 bases). V lost 6 bases and J lost 4, with 13 bases in between. The CDR3 totals 14 residues. The germline V gene encodes CDR1 MNHEY and CDR2 SMNVEV (reference sequence). The CDR3: CASRLQGMNQPQHF. The CDR3 bases are TGTGCCAGCAGATTACAGGGTATGAATCAGCCCCAGCATTTT.

The rearrangement joins TRBV3-1 to TRBJ2-7, with 10 nucleotides matching TRBD1. Germline V CDR1 and CDR2: LGHDT, YNNKEL (reference sequence). This CDR3 is built from 14 residues. J was trimmed by 5 bases and V by 3 bases; bases with no gene match: 4. The CDR3 sequence is CASSQSGTGDEQYF. For the CDR3, the DNA is TGTGCCAGCAGCCAGTCCGGGACAGGGGACGAGCAGTACTTC.

This clonotype was found many times. The chain uses TRBV28 and TRBJ2-4, with a weak D call TRBD2 (5 bases). V lost 1 base and J 1 base, leaving 8 bases between the germline ends. CDR1 and CDR2 from the germline V gene are MDHEN and SYDVKM. This CDR3 comprises 15 residues. The CDR3 nucleotides read TGTGCCAGCAGTTTATCGGAGGTTGCCAAAAACATTCAGTACTTC. Its translation: CASSLSEVAKNIQYF. The full variable domain, rest sourced from reference TRBV28 and TRBJ2-4, is DVKVTQSSRYLVKRTGEKVFLECVQDMDHENMFWYRQDPGLGLRLIYFSYDVKMKEKGDIPEGYSVSREKKERFSLILESASTNQTSMYLCASSLSEVAKNIQYFGAGTRLSVL.

The rearrangement joins TRBV6-2 or TRBV6-3 to TRBJ2-5; no clear D gene. There are 15 residues in the CDR3. Trimming cost V 1 base and J 2 bases, with 11 bases left between them. In germline, CDR1 is MNHEY, CDR2 SVGEGT. The CDR3 spells CASSYLAKSQETQYF. The CDR3 bases are TGTGCCAGCAGTTACTTGGCCAAGAGTCAAGAGACCCAGTACTTC.

V is TRBV6-5 and J is TRBJ2-5, with 8 bases lining up with TRBD1. This CDR3 is 13 amino acids long. The V and J ends lost 5 bases and 11 bases, in that order; junction bases with no gene match: 10. CDR1 is MNHEY and CDR2 is SVGAGI in the germline V gene. CDR3: CASSGAGGDKQYF. The DNA for the CDR3 is TGTGCCAGCAGTGGGGCAGGGGGCGATAAGCAGTACTTC.

The chain is built from TRBV29-1 and TRBJ1-1; D perhaps matches TRBD1 (6 bases). Per germline, CDR1 SQVTM and CDR2 ANQGSEA. The CDR3 length is 15 residues. The V and J ends lost 7 bases and 4 bases respectively, with 22 bases between them. The DNA for the CDR3 is TGCAGCGCACCCGCCCCCGGGACAATGGGCACTGAAGCTTTCTTT. Translating it yields CSAPAPGTMGTEAFF. Drawing the rest from reference TRBV29-1 and TRBJ1-1, the complete variable domain is SAVISQKPSRDICQRGTSLTIQCQVDSQVTMMFWYRQQPGQSLTLIATANQGSEATYESGFVIDKFPISRPNLTFSTLTVSNMSPEDSSIYLCSAPAPGTMGTEAFFGQGTRLTVV.

The rearrangement joins TRBV6-2 or TRBV6-3 to TRBJ2-3, with D unresolved. Trimming cost V 10 bases and J 0 bases, with 8 bases left between them. Per germline, CDR1 MNHEY and CDR2 SVGEGT. The CDR3 consists of 12 residues. CDR3 DNA sequence: TGTGCCACCCTTTCGAGCACAGATACGCAGTATTTT. Amino acid sequence: CATLSSTDTQYF.

Here the CDR3 reads CASREGLADYNEQFF. The DNA of the CDR3 is TGTGCCAGCAGGGAGGGACTAGCGGATTACAATGAGCAGTTCTTC. V gene TRBV2 combines with J gene TRBJ2-1, with 11 bases fitting TRBD2. V was pared by 6 bases and J by 4 bases, with 5 bases of the junction left unmatched. CDR3 length equals 15 residues. In germline, CDR1 is SNHLY, CDR2 FYNNEI.

This clonotype was found a few times. The rearrangement joins TRBV7-2 to TRBJ2-7, with unresolved D. Per the germline V gene, CDR1 is SGHTA and CDR2 is FQGNSA. The CDR3 has 14 amino acids. V was clipped by 0 bases and J by 0 bases, with 6 bases between them. The CDR3 DNA reads as TGTGCCAGCAGCTTAGCGTATAGCTCCTACGAGCAGTACTTC. Translation: CASSLAYSSYEQYF.

This clonotype was seen only a few times. The J gene is TRBJ1-2, the V gene TRBV27; 7 bases map to TRBD1. CDR3 length: 12 amino acids. Trimming removed 10 bases from V and 8 bases from J; junction bases left unmatched: 10. In germline, CDR1 is MNHEY, CDR2 SMNVEV (reference sequence). Here the CDR3 reads CATHQGGKGYTF. DNA of the CDR3: TGTGCCACCCATCAGGGGGGTAAGGGCTACACCTTC.

The chain uses TRBV3-1 and TRBJ2-3; D gene uncertain. V shed 3 bases and J shed 1 base, with 8 bases lying between them. Germline V gene data show CDR1 as LGHDT and CDR2 as YNNKEL (reference sequence). This CDR3 spans 14 amino acids. CDR3 nucleotide sequence: TGTGCCAGCAGCCATTGGGATGGCACAGATACGCAGTATTTT. Residues: CASSHWDGTDTQYF.